The next 28 T cell receptor beta chains were all read from a single sample in a study of cytomegalovirus exposure and HLA in healthy donors. Primers: 60 Vbeta forward and 13 Jbeta reverse. Measured with immunoSEQ multiplex PCR; TCRdb has only the in-frame clones, and not every one. Found here are more than 80,000 clones, roughly 80% of them singletons; the top ten hold about 1.2%. Sequencing used PBMCs. The source of these receptors is a girl aged 2 to 10 in good health and CMV-seropositive.

This clone was observed a handful of times. The chain combines TRBV5-1 with TRBJ2-6, with 8 bases identical to TRBD1. Looked up from germline, CDR1 is SGHRS and CDR2 is YFSETQ. Unmatched junction bases numbered 8, after V lost 3 bases and J lost 0 bases. The CDR3 covers 18 residues. CDR3 DNA: TGCGCCAGCAGCTCAGCTGGACAGGGCAGCTCTGGGGCCAACGTCCTGACTTTC. It encodes CASSSAGQGSSGANVLTF.

The gene calls are TRBV28 and TRBJ1-5, with 7 bases identical to TRBD1. V shed 5 bases and J 0 bases; nucleotides not matched to a gene: 13. The CDR3 runs to 18 residues. In germline, CDR1 is MDHEN, CDR2 SYDVKM. CDR3 sequence reads: CASSLPGQPPYSNQPQHF. CDR3 coding DNA: TGTGCCAGCAGTCTACCGGGACAGCCGCCATATAGCAATCAGCCCCAGCATTTT.

This clone was detected a few times. The V gene is TRBV6-1, the J gene TRBJ1-1; D may be TRBD1 (5 bases). Trimming removed 7 bases from V and 4 bases from J, with 13 bases in between. Per the germline V gene, CDR1 is MNHNS and CDR2 is SASEGT. The CDR3 totals 13 residues. The CDR3 nucleotides read TGTGCCAGCAATGGGCCGGGGGGCACTGAAGCTTTCTTT. It translates to CASNGPGGTEAFF.

The J gene is TRBJ1-1, the V gene TRBV5-6; the D is unclear. The germline V gene encodes CDR1 SGHDT and CDR2 YYEEEE. Trimming left V 3 bases short and J 0 bases short, with 15 bases between. The length of the CDR3 is 16 residues. CDR3 residues: CASSSPVEALNTEAFF. The CDR3 coding sequence is TGTGCCAGCAGCTCTCCGGTGGAGGCACTGAACACTGAAGCTTTCTTT.

This chain connects TRBV6-5 to TRBJ1-5, with D uncertain. The CDR3 length is 13 residues. V was trimmed by 10 bases and J by 2 bases, leaving 12 bases between them. CDR1 and CDR2 from the germline V gene are MNHEY and SVGAGI. CDR3 sequence: CATGVNGNQPQHF. The CDR3 nucleotides are TGTGCCACCGGGGTGAATGGCAATCAGCCCCAGCATTTT.

In its sample, this clone was seen a few times. The V call is TRBV5-1, the J call TRBJ1-5, with TRBD1 identical over 7 bases. The V segment lost 1 base and the J segment 11 bases; nucleotides outside the gene matches: 9. The germline CDR1 and CDR2 sequences are SGHRS and YFSETQ. This CDR3 comprises 14 residues. DNA of the CDR3: TGCGCCAGCAGCTTGTCGGAGGGGGCCCAGGCCCAGCATTTT. Protein product: CASSLSEGAQAQHF.

The CDR3 reads CAISQTSASGRTDTQYF. The DNA of the CDR3 is TGTGCCATCAGCCAAACCTCGGCTAGCGGGAGGACAGATACGCAGTATTTT. The chain joins TRBV10-3 to TRBJ2-3; 11 nucleotides align to TRBD2. The ends lost 6 bases at V and 3 bases at J; junction bases unmatched: 11. Germline values: CDR1 ENHRY, CDR2 SYGVKD. The CDR3 has 17 amino acids.

The chain combines TRBV6-6 with TRBJ1-1; 7 positions match TRBD1. The CDR3 extends over 11 amino acids. Germline assignment: CDR1 MNHNY and CDR2 SVGAGI (reference sequence). Trimming at V came to 6 bases and at J to 10 bases, leaving 5 bases not matched to a gene. DNA for the CDR3: TGTGCCAGCAGACACCAGGGGGGAGCTTTCTTT. This translates into CASRHQGGAFF.

The chain couples TRBV5-1 to TRBJ2-7, with TRBD2 matching over 9 bases. Losses at the gene ends were 5 bases for V and 2 bases for J; bases not matched to a gene: 5. Looked up from germline, CDR1 is SGHRS and CDR2 is YFSETQ. The CDR3 contains 14 residues. The CDR3 DNA reads as TGCGCCAGCAGAGAGACTAGCGGTACCTACGAGCAGTACTTC. Translation gives CASRETSGTYEQYF.

The chain uses TRBV6-5 and TRBJ2-5; tentatively, D is TRBD2 (6 bases). Trimming took 5 bases from V and 2 from J, leaving 12 bases between them. The CDR3 length is 14 residues. Germline CDR1 MNHEY, CDR2 SVGAGI. The CDR3 DNA reads as TGTGCCAGCAGTCTACTGGCGGGACAAGAGACCCAGTACTTC. Translating gives CASSLLAGQETQYF.

This clone was recorded only once. The rearrangement links TRBV7-9 to TRBJ2-5; the match to TRBD2 covers 10 bases. With 5 bases clipped from V and 2 bases from J, the junction kept 5 bases outside the gene matches. Germline V gene sequence: CDR1 SEHNR, CDR2 FQNEAQ (reference sequence). The CDR3 is 15 amino acids. The chain's CDR3 is CASSLSGRVQETQYF. CDR3 bases: TGTGCCAGCAGCCTGAGCGGGAGGGTGCAAGAGACCCAGTACTTC.

The gene calls are TRBV5-5 and TRBJ1-3; D call uncertain. CDR3 length equals 14 residues. Trimming left V 2 bases short and J 0 bases short, with 6 bases between. The germline V gene has CDR1 SGHKS and CDR2 YYEKEE (reference sequence). The CDR3 reads CASSFLSSGNTIYF. DNA of the CDR3: TGTGCCAGCAGCTTTCTCAGCTCTGGAAACACCATATATTTT.

The chain carries TRBV7-9 and TRBJ1-2; 8 bases are a match to TRBD1. CDR3 length: 13 amino acids. J gave up 4 bases and V 5 bases, and 3 bases lay outside the gene matches. Germline values: CDR1 SEHNR, CDR2 FQNEAQ (reference sequence). The CDR3 DNA is TGTGCCAGCAGCCCCGGACAGGGCTATGGCTACACCTTC. This gives the protein CASSPGQGYGYTF.

This clone turned up a few times. V is TRBV4-3 and J is TRBJ2-1, with 9 positions matching TRBD1. The CDR3 is 17 residues long. Germline values: CDR1 LGHNA, CDR2 YSLEER. V lost 0 bases, J lost 8 bases, and 11 bases stayed unmatched. CDR3 protein: CASSQEWKTGQGHEQFF. In DNA form, the CDR3 reads TGCGCCAGCAGCCAAGAGTGGAAAACGGGACAGGGCCATGAGCAGTTCTTC.

The V call is TRBV2, the J call TRBJ1-2; D remains unclear. Germline V gene data show CDR1 as SNHLY and CDR2 as FYNNEI. V lost 6 bases to trimming and J lost 4 bases, with 12 bases between them. The CDR3 is made up of 13 amino acids. In DNA, the CDR3 is TGTGCCAGCAGGGAGTCGACCGCCTATGGCTACACCTTC. This gives the protein CASRESTAYGYTF.

The chain uses TRBV18 and TRBJ1-5, with D unresolved. With 2 bases removed from V and 3 bases from J, the gap between germline ends came to 14 bases. The CDR3 runs 16 residues. Germline lookup yields CDR1 KGHSH and CDR2 LQKENI. CDR3 protein: CASSPFEGPPNQPQHF. For the CDR3, the DNA is TGTGCCAGCTCACCATTCGAGGGTCCCCCCAATCAGCCCCAGCATTTT.

The CDR3, as DNA: TGCGCCAGCCATACTAGCGGGAGCGGCACCGGGGAGCTGTTTTTT. Translated, it gives CASHTSGSGTGELFF. The chain uses TRBV4-1 and TRBJ2-2, with 11 bases matching TRBD2. Germline values: CDR1 MGHRA, CDR2 YSYEKL. With V trimmed by 8 bases and J by 4 bases, 6 bases remained unmatched. The CDR3 consists of 15 residues.

The chain is built from TRBV2 and TRBJ2-3; TRBD1 agrees at 12 bases. The CDR3 totals 16 residues. With 4 bases clipped from V and 4 bases from J, the junction kept 6 bases outside the gene matches. Germline V lookup: CDR1 SNHLY, CDR2 FYNNEI. In DNA, the CDR3 is TGTGCCAGCAGTGCGGCAGGGACAGGGGGCCCAGATACGCAGTATTTT. Its translation: CASSAAGTGGPDTQYF. The variable domain in full, completed from reference TRBV2 and TRBJ2-3, reads EPEVTQTPSHQVTQMGQEVILRCVPISNHLYFYWYRQILGQKVEFLVSFYNNEISEKSEIFDDQFSVERPDGSNFTLKIRSTKLEDSAMYFCASSAAGTGGPDTQYFGPGTRLTVL.

The chain employs TRBV6-4 and TRBJ2-1, with 10 bases lining up with TRBD1. Trimming cost V 3 bases and J 6 bases; bases outside gene matches: 5. This CDR3 is 15 amino acids long. CDR1 and CDR2 (germline): MRHNA, SNTAGT. The CDR3 loop reads CASSEPGQGFNEQFF. The CDR3 DNA sequence: TGTGCCAGCAGTGAACCGGGACAGGGGTTCAATGAGCAGTTCTTC.

This chain joins TRBV6-4 and TRBJ1-2, with TRBD1 as a possible D gene (5 bases). Germline V gives CDR1 MRHNA, CDR2 SNTAGT. The CDR3 is made up of 11 amino acids. Trimming took off 10 bases at V and 4 bases at J, with 10 bases between the two ends. The CDR3 coding sequence is TGTGCCACCCGGGGGGTCTATGGCTACACCTTC. It codes for CATRGVYGYTF.

The chain employs TRBV19 and TRBJ1-1, with D perhaps matching TRBD1 (6 bases). Germline V gene lookup returns CDR1 LNHDA and CDR2 SQIVND (reference sequence). Trimming took off 9 bases at V and 1 base at J, with 15 bases between the two ends. This CDR3 spans 14 amino acids. This CDR3 reads CASRMGHQNTEAFF. CDR3 coding DNA: TGTGCCAGCAGGATGGGACACCAGAACACTGAAGCTTTCTTT. The full variable domain, in which reference TRBV19 and TRBJ1-1 provide the parts outside the CDR3, is DGGITQSPKYLFRKEGQNVTLSCEQNLNHDAMYWYRQDPGQGLRLIYYSQIVNDFQKGDIAEGYSVSREKKESFPLTVTSAQKNPTAFYLCASRMGHQNTEAFFGQGTRLTVV.

The chain recombines TRBV2 with TRBJ2-5; 9 nucleotides agree with TRBD1. V gave up 4 bases and J gave up 3 bases; unmatched junction bases: 3. From germline, CDR1 is SNHLY and CDR2 FYNNEI. The CDR3 runs to 14 residues. Here the CDR3 reads CASSGWDREETQYF. The CDR3 DNA is TGTGCCAGCAGTGGATGGGACAGGGAAGAGACCCAGTACTTC.

Here the CDR3 DNA reads TGTGCTCTGCGCGGGGGGGACCGCTTAGGTGGAAACACCATATATTTT. Translation: CALRGGDRLGGNTIYF. J is TRBJ1-3 and V is TRBV30; D possibly corresponds to TRBD1 (5 bases). Germline lookup yields CDR1 GTSNPN and CDR2 SVGIG (reference sequence). This CDR3 comprises 16 residues. Combining the CDR3 with reference TRBV30 and TRBJ1-3 gives the whole variable domain SQTIHQWPATLVQPVGSPLSLECTVEGTSNPNLYWYRQAAGRGLQLLFYSVGIGQISSEVPQNLSASRPQDRQFILSSKKLLLSDSGFYLCALRGGDRLGGNTIYFGEGSWLTVV.

The chain couples TRBV9 to TRBJ1-1; no clear D gene. This CDR3 region has 14 residues. Germline V gene data show CDR1 as SGDLS and CDR2 as YYNGEE. V was pared by 1 base and J by 1 base, with 8 bases between. The CDR3 is CASSVNTENTEAFF. The CDR3 nucleotides are TGTGCCAGCAGCGTAAATACTGAGAACACTGAAGCTTTCTTT.

The chain uses TRBV5-4 and TRBJ2-7; the D gene is possibly TRBD1 (5 bases). The germline V gene has CDR1 SGHNT and CDR2 YYREEE (reference sequence). Trimming stripped 3 bases from V and 1 base from J, with 8 bases between. The CDR3 is made up of 13 amino acids. CDR3: CASSSQGSYEQYF. CDR3 nucleotide sequence: TGTGCCAGCAGCTCCCAGGGTTCCTACGAGCAGTACTTC.

The chain combines TRBV7-2 with TRBJ1-5, with 8 nucleotides matching TRBD1. The germline V gene encodes CDR1 SGHTA and CDR2 FQGNSA. The CDR3 extends over 15 amino acids. Unmatched junction bases numbered 8, after V lost 5 bases and J lost 5 bases. The CDR3 DNA is TGTGCCAGCAGCCCCAGACAGGGGAGGTATCAGCCCCAGCATTTT. Protein product: CASSPRQGRYQPQHF.

This clone showed up just a few times. The rearrangement joins TRBV13 to TRBJ1-1; the D is unclear. CDR3 length: 14 residues. Trimming removed 2 bases at V and 5 bases at J, with 12 bases between. In germline, CDR1 is PRHDT, CDR2 FYEKMQ (reference sequence). The chain's CDR3 is CASSLFSRRTEAFF. The CDR3 region has the DNA TGTGCCAGCAGCTTATTCTCGAGGAGAACTGAAGCTTTCTTT.

V usage is TRBV7-3 and J usage is TRBJ2-1; D gene ambiguous. The CDR3 is 13 amino acids. Germline CDR1 reads SGHTA; CDR2 reads FQGTGA. Trimming left V 6 bases short and J 9 bases short, with 15 bases between. CDR3 bases: TGTGCCAGCAGGCTCACCCCCGAGCTTGAGCAGTTCTTC. Protein product: CASRLTPELEQFF.